This T cell receptor beta chain is from a study of T cells in Graves' hyperthyroidism and ophthalmopathy. General study results and limits: Before onset, by a median of about six months, the model predicted ophthalmopathy. A model of 13 V-J features distinguished ophthalmopathy from stable hyperthyroidism.

The CDR3 regions of TCR beta were amplified from RNA transcripts. TCR CDR3 regions were first amplified by RT-PCR with HTBI primers. Each CDR3 protein is one row after TCRdb ran MiXCR on the multiplex PCR reads. In the table there are about 610,000 distinct CDR3 sequences, about 45% of which are singletons. This clonotype was detected many times. Antigen specificity is unknown. Patients were excluded because of uncontrolled infection, other autoimmune disease, pregnancy or lactation. Diagnostic assessment was based on clinical symptoms, serum thyroxine and TRAb, thyroid ultrasound and orbital computed tomography. CDR3 length: 14 residues. The V gene's germline CDR1 is LNHDA and CDR2 SQIVND (reference sequence). V was shortened by 4 bases and J by 4 bases, with 13 bases between the two germline ends.

This chain links TRBV19 with TRBJ1-2; D perhaps matches TRBD1 (6 bases). The sequenced sample consisted of peripheral blood or thyroid tissue (not recorded which). The receptor comes from a woman in her late teens or twenties with Graves' hyperthyroidism. CDR3 loop: CASSTGTRVYGYTF. The CDR3 DNA is TGTGCCAGTAGTACGGGGACACGTGTCTATGGCTACACCTTC.